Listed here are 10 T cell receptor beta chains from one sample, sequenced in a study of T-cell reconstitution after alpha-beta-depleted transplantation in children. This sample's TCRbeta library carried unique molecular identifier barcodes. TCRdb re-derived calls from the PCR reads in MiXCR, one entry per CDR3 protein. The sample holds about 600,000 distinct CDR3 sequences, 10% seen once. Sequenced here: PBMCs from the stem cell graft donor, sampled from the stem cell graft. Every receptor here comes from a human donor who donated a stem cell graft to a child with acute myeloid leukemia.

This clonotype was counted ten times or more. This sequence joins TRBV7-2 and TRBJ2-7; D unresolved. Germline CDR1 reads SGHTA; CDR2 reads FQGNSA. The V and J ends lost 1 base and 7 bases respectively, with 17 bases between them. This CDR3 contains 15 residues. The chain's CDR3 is CASSLGGWSRIEQYF. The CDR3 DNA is TGTGCCAGCAGCTTAGGAGGTTGGTCGAGGATAGAGCAGTACTTC.

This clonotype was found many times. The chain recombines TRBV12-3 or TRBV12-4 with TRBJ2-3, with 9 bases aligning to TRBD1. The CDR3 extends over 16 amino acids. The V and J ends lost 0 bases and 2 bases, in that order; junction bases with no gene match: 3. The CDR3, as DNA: TGTGCCAGCAGTTTAGCGGGACAGGGCTACACAGATACGCAGTATTTT. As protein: CASSLAGQGYTDTQYF.

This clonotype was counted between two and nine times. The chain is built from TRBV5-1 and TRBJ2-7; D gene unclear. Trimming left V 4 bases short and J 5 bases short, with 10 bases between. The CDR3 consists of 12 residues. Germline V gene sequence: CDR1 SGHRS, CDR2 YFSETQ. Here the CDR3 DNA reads TGCGCCAGCAGCGGGCTCGCCGACGAGCAGTACTTC. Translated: CASSGLADEQYF.

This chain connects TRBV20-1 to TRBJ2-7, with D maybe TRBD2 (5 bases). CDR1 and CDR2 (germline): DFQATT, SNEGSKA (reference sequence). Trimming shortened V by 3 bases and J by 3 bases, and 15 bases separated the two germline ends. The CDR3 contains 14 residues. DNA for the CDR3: TGCAGTGCTAGTTCTCGCGGGTCCAACTACGAGCAGTACTTC. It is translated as CSASSRGSNYEQYF.

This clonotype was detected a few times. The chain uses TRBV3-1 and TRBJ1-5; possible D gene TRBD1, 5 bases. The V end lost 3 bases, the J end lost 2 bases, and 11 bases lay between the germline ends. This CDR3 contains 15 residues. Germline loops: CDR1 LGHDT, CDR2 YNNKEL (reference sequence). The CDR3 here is CASSHSGTGNQPQHF. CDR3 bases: TGTGCCAGCAGCCACAGCGGGACGGGCAATCAGCCCCAGCATTTT.

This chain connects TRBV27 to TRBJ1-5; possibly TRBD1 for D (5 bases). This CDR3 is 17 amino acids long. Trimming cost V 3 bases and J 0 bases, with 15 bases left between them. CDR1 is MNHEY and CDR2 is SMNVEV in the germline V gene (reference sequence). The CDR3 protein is CASSFSPTVYSNQPQHF. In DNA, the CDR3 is TGTGCCAGCAGTTTTTCCCCGACAGTTTATAGCAATCAGCCCCAGCATTTT.

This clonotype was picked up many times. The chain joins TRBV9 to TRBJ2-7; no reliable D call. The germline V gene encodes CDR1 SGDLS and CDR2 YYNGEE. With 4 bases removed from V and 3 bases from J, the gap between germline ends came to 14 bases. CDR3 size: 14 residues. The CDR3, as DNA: TGTGCCAGCAGCCCCCGACCGGGTAGCTACGAGCAGTACTTC. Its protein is CASSPRPGSYEQYF.

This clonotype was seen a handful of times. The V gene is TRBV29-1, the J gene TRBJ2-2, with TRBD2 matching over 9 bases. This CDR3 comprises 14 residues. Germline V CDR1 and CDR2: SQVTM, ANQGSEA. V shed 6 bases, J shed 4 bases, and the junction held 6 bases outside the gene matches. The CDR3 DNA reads TGCAGCGTCCTCTGGACTAGCGTCACCGGGGAGCTGTTTTTT. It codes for CSVLWTSVTGELFF.

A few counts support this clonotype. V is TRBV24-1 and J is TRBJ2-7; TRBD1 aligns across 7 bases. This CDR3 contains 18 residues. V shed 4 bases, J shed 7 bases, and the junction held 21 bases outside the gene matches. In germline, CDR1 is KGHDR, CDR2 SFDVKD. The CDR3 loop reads CATSDQGSRTGAGVEQYF. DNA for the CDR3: TGTGCCACCAGTGACCAAGGGTCCCGGACAGGCGCTGGGGTAGAGCAGTACTTC.

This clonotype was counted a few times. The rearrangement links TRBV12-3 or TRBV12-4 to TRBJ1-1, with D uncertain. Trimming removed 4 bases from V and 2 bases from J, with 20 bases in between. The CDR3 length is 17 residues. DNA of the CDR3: TGTGCCAGCAGTTCCCCGGACGGCCGATTTAAAAACACTGAAGCTTTCTTT. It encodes CASSSPDGRFKNTEAFF.